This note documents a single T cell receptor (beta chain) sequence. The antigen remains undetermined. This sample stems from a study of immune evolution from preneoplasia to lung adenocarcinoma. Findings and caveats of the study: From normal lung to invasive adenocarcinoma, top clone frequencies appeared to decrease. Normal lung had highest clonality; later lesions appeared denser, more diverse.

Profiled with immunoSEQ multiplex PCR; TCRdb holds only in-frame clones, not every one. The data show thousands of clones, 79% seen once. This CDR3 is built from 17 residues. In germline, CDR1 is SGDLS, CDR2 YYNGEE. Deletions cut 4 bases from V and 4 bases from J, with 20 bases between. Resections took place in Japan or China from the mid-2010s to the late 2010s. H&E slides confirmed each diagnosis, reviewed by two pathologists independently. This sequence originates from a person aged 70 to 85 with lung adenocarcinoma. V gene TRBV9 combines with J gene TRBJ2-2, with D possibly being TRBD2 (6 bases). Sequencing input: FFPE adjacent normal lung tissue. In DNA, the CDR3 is TGTGCCAGCAGCCCACATATAACGGGGGACGGCACCGGGGAGCTGTTTTTT. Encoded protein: CASSPHITGDGTGELFF.